Listed below are T cell receptor beta chains from one sample, sequenced in a study of cytomegalovirus exposure and HLA in healthy donors. Clones were sequenced by immunoSEQ multiplex PCR, and TCRdb holds only the in-frame ones, with some missing. The data contain 150,000 or so clones, about 70% of them singletons. The source material was PBMCs. The receptors were sampled from a man aged 18 to 30 in good health and CMV-seronegative. Both conserved end residues are part of each CDR3. The order of the fields is CDR3 DNA, CDR3 protein, clone size, D gene, V gene, J gene. The D gene is left open where the match is weak. Rows may omit the clone size; those that give it use once, few, many or a size class.

CDR3nt: TGTGCCACAGGGGTAGTCGACGAGCAGTACTTC; CDR3aa: CATGVVDEQYF; abundance: .; d_gene: .; v_gene: TRBV7-2; j_gene: TRBJ2-7
CDR3nt: TGTGCCAGCAGCTGGAAACCGGGACAGGGGTCCTACGAGCAGTACTTC; CDR3aa: CASSWKPGQGSYEQYF; abundance: .; d_gene: TRBD1; v_gene: TRBV7-6; j_gene: TRBJ2-7
CDR3nt: TGTGCCAGCAGTTTCAACAGGGGTTACGAGCAGTACTTC; CDR3aa: CASSFNRGYEQYF; abundance: .; d_gene: TRBD1; v_gene: TRBV27; j_gene: TRBJ2-7
CDR3nt: TGCGCCAGCAGTGAGGGAGGGGGCGCTACAAGCCATGAGCAGTTCTTC; CDR3aa: CASSEGGGATSHEQFF; abundance: .; d_gene: .; v_gene: TRBV10-1; j_gene: TRBJ2-1
CDR3nt: TGTTCCAGCAGCTCAAAACACCGGAAGGGGGTTCTGGGAGCTTTCTTT; CDR3aa: CSSSSKHRKGVLGAFF; abundance: .; d_gene: .; v_gene: TRBV7-9; j_gene: TRBJ1-1
CDR3nt: TGTGCCAGCAGTGAATATTCGGGGACCGGGGAGCTGTTTTTT; CDR3aa: CASSEYSGTGELFF; abundance: .; d_gene: .; v_gene: TRBV25-1; j_gene: TRBJ2-2
CDR3nt: TGTGCCAGCAGTGCGGCCCATAACTATGGCTACACCTTC; CDR3aa: CASSAAHNYGYTF; abundance: .; d_gene: .; v_gene: TRBV6-5; j_gene: TRBJ1-2
CDR3nt: TGTGCCAGCAGCTTAGGCGCGGGCAGGGGAAGCAATCAGCCCCAGCATTTT; CDR3aa: CASSLGAGRGSNQPQHF; abundance: few; d_gene: .; v_gene: TRBV7-9; j_gene: TRBJ1-5
CDR3nt: TGCGCCAGCAGCCGTTCTAGGGGGCAGGGCACCGGGGAGCTGTTTTTT; CDR3aa: CASSRSRGQGTGELFF; abundance: once; d_gene: TRBD1; v_gene: TRBV10-2; j_gene: TRBJ2-2
CDR3nt: TGTGCCAGCAGCCCCATGGGGGGGTCTGAAGCTTTCTTT; CDR3aa: CASSPMGGSEAFF; abundance: .; d_gene: .; v_gene: TRBV5-4; j_gene: TRBJ1-1
CDR3nt: TGTGCCAGCACCGGAAGGGACTACACAGATACGCAGTATTTT; CDR3aa: CASTGRDYTDTQYF; abundance: once; d_gene: TRBD2; v_gene: TRBV7-2; j_gene: TRBJ2-3
CDR3nt: TGTGCCAGCAGCTCGCCACATCGAGATACGCAGTATTTT; CDR3aa: CASSSPHRDTQYF; abundance: .; d_gene: .; v_gene: TRBV7-9; j_gene: TRBJ2-3
CDR3nt: TGTGCCAGCAAGGAGGGGATAACGCATCAGCCCCAGCATTTT; CDR3aa: CASKEGITHQPQHF; abundance: .; d_gene: .; v_gene: TRBV28; j_gene: TRBJ1-5
CDR3nt: TGTGCCAGCAGCAGGGACAGCTACGGGGAGCTGTTTTTT; CDR3aa: CASSRDSYGELFF; abundance: .; d_gene: TRBD1; v_gene: TRBV27; j_gene: TRBJ2-2
CDR3nt: TGCGCCAGCAGCCAAACGGGGGGTGCCTACAATGAGCAGTTCTTC; CDR3aa: CASSQTGGAYNEQFF; abundance: .; d_gene: TRBD2; v_gene: TRBV4-1; j_gene: TRBJ2-1
CDR3nt: TGTGCCAGCAGCTTAGGGGGACTAGCGGGGAGTGCAGATACGCAGTATTTT; CDR3aa: CASSLGGLAGSADTQYF; abundance: .; d_gene: TRBD2; v_gene: TRBV7-9; j_gene: TRBJ2-3
CDR3nt: TGTGCCAGCAGCTTGGCCCCGGGAGGGGTCGAGCAGTACTTC; CDR3aa: CASSLAPGGVEQYF; abundance: .; d_gene: TRBD2; v_gene: TRBV5-6; j_gene: TRBJ2-7
CDR3nt: TGTGCCAGCAGCCAAGATTATTTCGACAGGCTCTCCTACGAGCAGTACTTC; CDR3aa: CASSQDYFDRLSYEQYF; abundance: .; d_gene: .; v_gene: TRBV14; j_gene: TRBJ2-7
CDR3nt: TGTGCCAGCAGTTTATGGACAGGGTTGGATGGCTACACCTTC; CDR3aa: CASSLWTGLDGYTF; abundance: .; d_gene: TRBD1; v_gene: TRBV28; j_gene: TRBJ1-2
CDR3nt: TGTGCCAGCTCCCCAAGGTCGGGGAACTCTGGGGCCAACGTCCTGACTTTC; CDR3aa: CASSPRSGNSGANVLTF; abundance: .; d_gene: .; v_gene: TRBV18; j_gene: TRBJ2-6
CDR3nt: TGTGCCATCAGTGAGGACAGACCGAATGAGCAGTTCTTC; CDR3aa: CAISEDRPNEQFF; abundance: .; d_gene: .; v_gene: TRBV10-3; j_gene: TRBJ2-1
CDR3nt: TGTGCCAGCAGTCGGGGGGGACTCAATTCACCCCTCCACTTT; CDR3aa: CASSRGGLNSPLHF; abundance: few; d_gene: .; v_gene: TRBV6-5; j_gene: TRBJ1-6
CDR3nt: TGTGCCAGCAGCTTGGGCTACCCCCCAGATACGCAGTATTTT; CDR3aa: CASSLGYPPDTQYF; abundance: once; d_gene: .; v_gene: TRBV11-3; j_gene: TRBJ2-3
CDR3nt: TGTGCCAGCAGTTTTTCTCGTCAGGGAGGTGAAAAACTGTTTTTT; CDR3aa: CASSFSRQGGEKLFF; abundance: .; d_gene: .; v_gene: TRBV27; j_gene: TRBJ1-4
CDR3nt: TGTGCCAGCAGTGAGGTAGTCAGAGGCTATGGCTACACCTTC; CDR3aa: CASSEVVRGYGYTF; abundance: .; d_gene: .; v_gene: TRBV2; j_gene: TRBJ1-2
CDR3nt: TGTGCCAGCGCAGGAAGGGGGGAGACCCAGTACTTC; CDR3aa: CASAGRGETQYF; abundance: .; d_gene: .; v_gene: TRBV28; j_gene: TRBJ2-5
CDR3nt: TGTGCCAGCAGCGGCACAGGGGTGGGGAACACTGAAGCTTTCTTT; CDR3aa: CASSGTGVGNTEAFF; abundance: .; d_gene: TRBD1; v_gene: TRBV6-5; j_gene: TRBJ1-1
CDR3nt: TGTGCCAGCAGCCGCCGAAGGGGGCCCTCCCTCACAGATACGCAGTATTTT; CDR3aa: CASSRRRGPSLTDTQYF; abundance: .; d_gene: TRBD1; v_gene: TRBV11-2; j_gene: TRBJ2-3
CDR3nt: TGTGCCAGTAGTATAGGGGCCGGACAAGCCTACGAGCAGTACTTC; CDR3aa: CASSIGAGQAYEQYF; abundance: few; d_gene: .; v_gene: TRBV19; j_gene: TRBJ2-7
CDR3nt: TGTGCCAGCTCATCCCGGACAGGGGATGAGGCGACCCAGTACTTC; CDR3aa: CASSSRTGDEATQYF; abundance: .; d_gene: TRBD1; v_gene: TRBV18; j_gene: TRBJ2-5
CDR3nt: TGTGCCAGCAGCTTAGCAGGTTTGGGCACTGAAGCTTTCTTT; CDR3aa: CASSLAGLGTEAFF; abundance: .; d_gene: .; v_gene: TRBV11-2; j_gene: TRBJ1-1
CDR3nt: TGTGCCAGTAATAGCGGGGTAAGCTCCTACAATGAGCAGTTCTTC; CDR3aa: CASNSGVSSYNEQFF; abundance: .; d_gene: TRBD2; v_gene: TRBV9; j_gene: TRBJ2-1
CDR3nt: TGCGCCAGCAGCTTGGACGGGGGTCTAAGCTACGAGCAGTACTTC; CDR3aa: CASSLDGGLSYEQYF; abundance: .; d_gene: .; v_gene: TRBV5-1; j_gene: TRBJ2-7
CDR3nt: TGTGCCAGCAGGCAAGGGGATGGGGGCTCGAATTCACCCCTCCACTTT; CDR3aa: CASRQGDGGSNSPLHF; abundance: .; d_gene: .; v_gene: TRBV2; j_gene: TRBJ1-6
CDR3nt: TGTGCCAGCAGTTCGCGACAGGGGGCGTCCACTGAAGCTTTCTTT; CDR3aa: CASSSRQGASTEAFF; abundance: .; d_gene: TRBD1; v_gene: TRBV6-1; j_gene: TRBJ1-1
CDR3nt: TGTGCCAGCAGCTTCACAGGAACTAACACTGAAGCTTTCTTT; CDR3aa: CASSFTGTNTEAFF; abundance: .; d_gene: .; v_gene: TRBV5-4; j_gene: TRBJ1-1
CDR3nt: TGTGCCAGCAGCCACGCCGGACAGGGATTGATGCAGACCCAGTACTTC; CDR3aa: CASSHAGQGLMQTQYF; abundance: .; d_gene: TRBD1; v_gene: TRBV5-6; j_gene: TRBJ2-5
CDR3nt: TGTGCCAGCAGTGCTCTAGCGGGGGGGCCCTACGAGCAGTACTTC; CDR3aa: CASSALAGGPYEQYF; abundance: .; d_gene: TRBD2; v_gene: TRBV6-4; j_gene: TRBJ2-7
CDR3nt: TGCGCCAGCAGCTTGGCTGATATTCGGACAGAAGGCTACACCTTC; CDR3aa: CASSLADIRTEGYTF; abundance: once; d_gene: .; v_gene: TRBV5-1; j_gene: TRBJ1-2
CDR3nt: TGTGCCAGCAGCTCACGGACGGCTGGGGCCAACGGCCTGACTTTC; CDR3aa: CASSSRTAGANGLTF; abundance: .; d_gene: .; v_gene: TRBV11-2; j_gene: TRBJ2-6
CDR3nt: TGTGCCAGCAGCTTAACAGGGCGAGGCTACACCTTC; CDR3aa: CASSLTGRGYTF; abundance: .; d_gene: .; v_gene: TRBV7-9; j_gene: TRBJ1-2
CDR3nt: TGCAGCGTTAAGACAGGCGCCTCAGGAGCTTTCTTT; CDR3aa: CSVKTGASGAFF; abundance: .; d_gene: .; v_gene: TRBV29-1; j_gene: TRBJ1-1
CDR3nt: TGTGCCAGCAGCCGGTCCACAGGGGGCAGTGGCTACACCTTC; CDR3aa: CASSRSTGGSGYTF; abundance: .; d_gene: TRBD1; v_gene: TRBV11-2; j_gene: TRBJ1-2
CDR3nt: TGTGCCAGTAGACAGGGGGCGCGATATGGCTACACCTTC; CDR3aa: CASRQGARYGYTF; abundance: .; d_gene: TRBD1; v_gene: TRBV19; j_gene: TRBJ1-2
CDR3nt: TGCGCCAGCAGCCAAGTCAAGGGGCTTTCCAATCAGCCCCAGCATTTT; CDR3aa: CASSQVKGLSNQPQHF; abundance: .; d_gene: .; v_gene: TRBV4-1; j_gene: TRBJ1-5